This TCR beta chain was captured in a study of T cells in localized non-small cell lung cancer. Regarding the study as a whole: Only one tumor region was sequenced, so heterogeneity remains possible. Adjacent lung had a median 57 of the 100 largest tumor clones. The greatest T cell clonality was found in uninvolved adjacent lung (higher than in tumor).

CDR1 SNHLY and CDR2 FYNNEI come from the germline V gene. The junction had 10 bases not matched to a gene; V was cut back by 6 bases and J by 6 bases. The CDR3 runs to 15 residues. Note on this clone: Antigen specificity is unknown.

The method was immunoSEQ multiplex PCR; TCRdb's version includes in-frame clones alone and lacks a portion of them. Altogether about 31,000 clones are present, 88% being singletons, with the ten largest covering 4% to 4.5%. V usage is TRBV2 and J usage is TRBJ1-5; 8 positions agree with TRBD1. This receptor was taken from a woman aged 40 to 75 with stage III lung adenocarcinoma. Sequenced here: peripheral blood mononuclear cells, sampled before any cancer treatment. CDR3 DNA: TGTGCCAGCAGCAAGAGGACAGGGACCGGTCAGCCCCAGCATTTT. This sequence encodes CASSKRTGTGQPQHF.